This T cell receptor beta chain is from a study of patients and donors after allogeneic stem cell transplantation. The ends were cut back, 0 bases at V and 12 bases at J, with 16 bases in the middle. CDR1 is SGHNT, CDR2 YYREEE, per germline (reference sequence). CDR3 size: 14 residues. Worth noting for this clonotype: This may arise from a read error, as a much more abundant clone is one base away.

TCRdb re-called the RT-PCR reads through MiXCR, storing one row per CDR3 protein. Among approximately 88,000 distinct CDR3 sequences listed, approximately 5.2% were seen once. The chain joins TRBV5-4 to TRBJ2-4; a weak D match, TRBD2 (5 bases). This receptor was taken from a human donor who was either an allogeneic HSCT recipient or a stem cell or donor lymphocyte infusion donor (not recorded which). It is not recorded whose cells these are; they may come from a transplant donor. The source material was blood, either unsorted or a sorted T cell fraction (not recorded which). CDR3 protein: CASSLDLEGQCQYF. The CDR3 bases are TGTGCCAGCAGCTTGGATCTAGAGGGTCAATGTCAGTACTTC.